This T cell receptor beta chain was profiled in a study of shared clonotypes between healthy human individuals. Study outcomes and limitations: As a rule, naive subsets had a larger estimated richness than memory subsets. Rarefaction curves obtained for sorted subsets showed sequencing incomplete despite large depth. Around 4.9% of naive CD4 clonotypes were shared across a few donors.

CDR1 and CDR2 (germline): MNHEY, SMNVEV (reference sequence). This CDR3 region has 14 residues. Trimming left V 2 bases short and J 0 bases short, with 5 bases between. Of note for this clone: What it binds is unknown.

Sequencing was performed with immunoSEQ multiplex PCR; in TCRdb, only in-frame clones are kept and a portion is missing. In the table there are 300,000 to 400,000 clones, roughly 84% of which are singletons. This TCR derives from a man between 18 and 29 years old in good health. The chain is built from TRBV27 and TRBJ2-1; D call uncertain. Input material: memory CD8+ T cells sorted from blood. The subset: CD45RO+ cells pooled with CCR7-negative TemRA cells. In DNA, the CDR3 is TGTGCCAGCAGTTTACAGAGCTCCTACAATGAGCAGTTCTTC. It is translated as CASSLQSSYNEQFF.